This T cell receptor (beta chain) was sequenced in a study of T-cell memory formation after mild COVID-19. General study points: Second-wave clones peaking on day 37 lacked confirmed SARS-CoV-2 specificity. Those CD4+ clones that contracted were mainly in CM and EM (CD8+ ones in EMRA).

TCRdb re-called the 5' RACE reads through MiXCR, storing one row per CDR3 protein. The repertoire holds more than 350,000 distinct CDR3 sequences, with 15% to 20% as singletons. As concerns this clonotype: The antigen is undetermined.

CDR3 size: 16 residues. CDR1 and CDR2 (germline): SEHNR, FQNEAQ (reference sequence). The V gene lost 1 base and the J gene lost 0 bases, with 9 bases spanning the gap. The sequenced sample consisted of PBMCs or a T cell subset sorted from them (not recorded which). The origin of this receptor is a man between 18 and 35 years old who had mild COVID-19 (a few samples of this study predate the infection). Cell type and time point are not known. This chain links TRBV7-9 with TRBJ1-4; D unresolved. CDR3 sequence: CASSLGFGPTNEKLFF. The CDR3, as DNA: TGTGCCAGCAGCTTAGGATTCGGTCCAACTAATGAAAAACTGTTTTTT.